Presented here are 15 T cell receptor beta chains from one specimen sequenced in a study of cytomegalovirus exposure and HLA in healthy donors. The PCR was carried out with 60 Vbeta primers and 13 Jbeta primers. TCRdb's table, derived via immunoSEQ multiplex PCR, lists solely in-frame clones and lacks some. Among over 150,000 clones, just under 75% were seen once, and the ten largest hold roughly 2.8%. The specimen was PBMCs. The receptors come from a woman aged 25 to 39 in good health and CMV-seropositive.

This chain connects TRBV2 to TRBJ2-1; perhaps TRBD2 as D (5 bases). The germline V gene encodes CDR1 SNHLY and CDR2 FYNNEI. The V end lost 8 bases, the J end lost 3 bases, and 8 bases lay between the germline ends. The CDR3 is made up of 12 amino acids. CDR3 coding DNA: TGTGCCAGCCGGGAAAACTACAATGAGCAGTTCTTC. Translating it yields CASRENYNEQFF.

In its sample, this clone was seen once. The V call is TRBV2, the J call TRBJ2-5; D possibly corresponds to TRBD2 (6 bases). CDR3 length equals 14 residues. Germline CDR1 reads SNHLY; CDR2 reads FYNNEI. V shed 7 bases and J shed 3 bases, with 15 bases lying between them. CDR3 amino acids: CASNRGTQKETQYF. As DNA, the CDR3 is TGTGCCAGCAACCGGGGGACCCAAAAAGAGACCCAGTACTTC.

The DNA for the CDR3 is TGCGCCAGCAGCCGCGGGGAAAAGGGTGAAAAACTGTTTTTT. It specifies CASSRGEKGEKLFF. This sequence joins TRBV4-1 and TRBJ1-4; D gene uncertain. Germline CDR1 MGHRA, CDR2 YSYEKL. Between the trimmed V and J ends, which lost 4 bases and 7 bases, there was a span of 13 bases. The CDR3 loop spans 14 amino acids.

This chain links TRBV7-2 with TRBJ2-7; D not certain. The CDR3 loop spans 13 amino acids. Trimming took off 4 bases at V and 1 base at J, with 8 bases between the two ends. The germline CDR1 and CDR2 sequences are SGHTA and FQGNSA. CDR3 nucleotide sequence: TGTGCCAGCAGCTGGGCCCCATCCTACGAGCAGTACTTC. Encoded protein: CASSWAPSYEQYF. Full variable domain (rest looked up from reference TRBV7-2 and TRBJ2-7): GAGVSQSPSNKVTEKGKDVELRCDPISGHTALYWYRQSLGQGLEFLIYFQGNSAPDKSGLPSDRFSAERTGGSVSTLTIQRTQQEDSAVYLCASSWAPSYEQYFGPGTRLTVT.

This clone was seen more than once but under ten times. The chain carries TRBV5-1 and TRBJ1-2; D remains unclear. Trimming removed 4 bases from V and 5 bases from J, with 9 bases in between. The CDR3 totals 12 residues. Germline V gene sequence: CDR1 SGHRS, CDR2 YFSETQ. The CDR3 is CASSLGAYGYTF. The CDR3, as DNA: TGCGCCAGCAGCCTGGGCGCGTATGGCTACACCTTC.

Written as DNA, the CDR3 is TGCAGCGTTGGACTCAACACCGGGGAGCTGTTTTTT. Its translation: CSVGLNTGELFF. The chain uses TRBV29-1 and TRBJ2-2; D is unclear. This CDR3 is 12 amino acids long. Germline assignment: CDR1 SQVTM and CDR2 ANQGSEA. Trimming pared 4 bases from V and 2 bases from J, leaving 5 bases between.

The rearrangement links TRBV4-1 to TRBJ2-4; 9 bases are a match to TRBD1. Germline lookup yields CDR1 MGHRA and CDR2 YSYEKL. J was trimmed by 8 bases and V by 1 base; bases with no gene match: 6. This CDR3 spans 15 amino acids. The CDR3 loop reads CASSQAGTGKDIQYF. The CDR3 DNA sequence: TGCGCCAGCAGCCAAGCCGGGACAGGGAAGGACATTCAGTACTTC.

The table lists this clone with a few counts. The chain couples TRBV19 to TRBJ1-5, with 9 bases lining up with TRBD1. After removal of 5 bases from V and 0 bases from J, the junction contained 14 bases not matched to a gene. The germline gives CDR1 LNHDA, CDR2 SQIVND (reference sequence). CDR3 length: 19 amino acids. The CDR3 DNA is TGTGCCAGTAGTGGACCGGGACAGGGAGAAATATATAGCAATCAGCCCCAGCATTTT. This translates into CASSGPGQGEIYSNQPQHF.

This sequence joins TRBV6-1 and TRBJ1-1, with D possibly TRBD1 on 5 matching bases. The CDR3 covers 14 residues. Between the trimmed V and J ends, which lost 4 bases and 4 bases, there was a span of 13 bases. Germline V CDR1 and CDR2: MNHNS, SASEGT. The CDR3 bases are TGTGCCAGCAGTGTTCCAGGGTTTACCACTGAAGCTTTCTTT. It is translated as CASSVPGFTTEAFF.

The CDR3 DNA reads TGTGCCAGTCAACTCGGGACAGGGGAGGGTGGCTACACCTTC. As protein: CASQLGTGEGGYTF. The chain carries TRBV28 and TRBJ1-2, with 10 bases aligning to TRBD1. V gave up 9 bases and J gave up 7 bases; unmatched junction bases: 11. Germline lookup yields CDR1 MDHEN and CDR2 SYDVKM. This CDR3 comprises 14 residues.

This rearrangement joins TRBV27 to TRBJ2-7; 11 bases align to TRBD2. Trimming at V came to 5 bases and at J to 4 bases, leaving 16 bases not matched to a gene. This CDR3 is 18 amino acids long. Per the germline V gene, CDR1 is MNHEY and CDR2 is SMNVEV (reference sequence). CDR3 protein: CASSPTGTSGGVSYEQYF. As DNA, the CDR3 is TGTGCCAGCAGTCCCACCGGGACTAGCGGAGGGGTTTCGTACGAGCAGTACTTC.

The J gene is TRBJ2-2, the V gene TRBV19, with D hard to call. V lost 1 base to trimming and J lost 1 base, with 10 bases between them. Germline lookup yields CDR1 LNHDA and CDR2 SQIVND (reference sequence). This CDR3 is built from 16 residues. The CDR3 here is CASSIVGRMNTGELFF. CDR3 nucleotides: TGTGCCAGTAGTATAGTAGGCAGGATGAACACCGGGGAGCTGTTTTTT.

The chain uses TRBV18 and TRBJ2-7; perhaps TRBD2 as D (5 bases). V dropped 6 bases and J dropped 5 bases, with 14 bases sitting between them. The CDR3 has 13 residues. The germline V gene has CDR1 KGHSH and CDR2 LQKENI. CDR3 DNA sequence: TGTGCCAGCTCCCCCGATGGGCGGGACGAGCAGTACTTC. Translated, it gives CASSPDGRDEQYF.

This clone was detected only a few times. CDR3: CASSLTGTGGNEQFF. As DNA, the CDR3 is TGTGCCAGCAGTTTGACCGGGACAGGGGGCAATGAGCAGTTCTTC. The chain couples TRBV6-5 to TRBJ2-1; 11 nucleotides line up with TRBD1. CDR3 size: 15 residues. Germline V gives CDR1 MNHEY, CDR2 SVGAGI. The trim removed 4 bases at V and 6 bases at J, leaving 5 bases unmatched.

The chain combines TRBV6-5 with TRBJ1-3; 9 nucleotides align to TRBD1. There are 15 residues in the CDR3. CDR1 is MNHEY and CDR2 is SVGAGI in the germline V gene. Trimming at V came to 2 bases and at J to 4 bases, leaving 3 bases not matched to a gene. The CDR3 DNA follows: TGTGCCAGCAGTTACACGGGACAGGGAGGAAACACCATATATTTT. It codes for CASSYTGQGGNTIYF.